This T cell receptor (beta chain) is drawn from a study of CD8 T cells in Susac syndrome. Study summary: When blood was drawn, the patients with Susac syndrome were therapy-naive, on corticosteroids, or on intravenous immunoglobulin alone.

RNA was extracted with the RNeasy kit, and a quantity of roughly 0.45 to 1 ug was reverse transcribed using random hexamers. Each CDR3 protein gets one entry after TCRdb re-called the immunoSEQ multiplex PCR reads with MiXCR. The data show 180,000 or so distinct CDR3 sequences, with about 94% seen just once and 0.099% held by the top ten. What was sequenced was CD4+ T cells from PBMCs. The clonotype originates from a human donor with Susac syndrome.

Here the CDR3 DNA reads TGTGCCAGTAGACGACACGGGACGGGGTTCTACAATGAGCAGTTCTTC. Residues: CASRRHGTGFYNEQFF. V is TRBV19 and J is TRBJ2-1; D may match TRBD1 or TRBD2 (5 bases each). V dropped 6 bases and J dropped 3 bases, with 18 bases sitting between them. The CDR3 has 16 amino acids. Germline assignment: CDR1 LNHDA and CDR2 SQIVND (reference sequence).